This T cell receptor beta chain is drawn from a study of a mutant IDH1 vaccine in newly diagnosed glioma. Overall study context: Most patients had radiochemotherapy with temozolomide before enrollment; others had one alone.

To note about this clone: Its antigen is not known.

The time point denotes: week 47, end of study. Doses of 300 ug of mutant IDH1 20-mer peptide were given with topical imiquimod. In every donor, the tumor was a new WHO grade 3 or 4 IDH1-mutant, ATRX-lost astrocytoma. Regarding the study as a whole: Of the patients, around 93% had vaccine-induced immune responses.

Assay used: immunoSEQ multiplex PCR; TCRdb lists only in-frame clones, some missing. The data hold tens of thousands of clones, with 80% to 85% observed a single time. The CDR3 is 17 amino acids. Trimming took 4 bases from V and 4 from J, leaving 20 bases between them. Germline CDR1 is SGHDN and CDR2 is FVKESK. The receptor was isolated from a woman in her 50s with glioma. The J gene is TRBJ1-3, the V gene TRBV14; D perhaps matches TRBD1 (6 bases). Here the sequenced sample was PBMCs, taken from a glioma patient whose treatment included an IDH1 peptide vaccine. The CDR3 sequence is CASSRRTPGQRGNTIYF. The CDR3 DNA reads TGTGCCAGCAGCCGGAGAACACCGGGACAACGAGGAAACACCATATATTTT.